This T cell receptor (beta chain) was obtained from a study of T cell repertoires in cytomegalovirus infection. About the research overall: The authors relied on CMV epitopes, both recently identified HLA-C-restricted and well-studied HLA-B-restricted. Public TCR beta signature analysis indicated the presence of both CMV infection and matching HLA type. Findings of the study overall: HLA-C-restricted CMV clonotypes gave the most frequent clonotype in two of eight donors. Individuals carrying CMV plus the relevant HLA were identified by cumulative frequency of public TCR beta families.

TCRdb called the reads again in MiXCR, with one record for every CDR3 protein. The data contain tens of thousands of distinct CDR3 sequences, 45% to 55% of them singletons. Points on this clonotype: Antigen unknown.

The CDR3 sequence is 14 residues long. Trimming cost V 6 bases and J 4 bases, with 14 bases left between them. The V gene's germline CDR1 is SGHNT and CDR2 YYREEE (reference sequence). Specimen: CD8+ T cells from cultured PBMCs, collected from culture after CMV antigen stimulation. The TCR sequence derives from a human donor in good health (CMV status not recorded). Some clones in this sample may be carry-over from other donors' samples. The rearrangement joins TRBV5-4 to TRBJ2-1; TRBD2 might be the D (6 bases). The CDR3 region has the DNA TGTGCCAGCACGGGGGATGCGGGTTACAATGAGCAGTTCTTC. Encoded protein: CASTGDAGYNEQFF.